This T cell receptor (beta chain) was found in a study of cytomegalovirus exposure and HLA in healthy donors. Study background: Sequencing of around 200 million T cells in an earlier analysis found around 120 million unique TCR beta sequences. Assignment to the Caucasian-associated ancestry cluster applied to around 80% of the approximately 390 genotyped donors.

This clone has a handful of counts. The PCR used 60 Vbeta and 13 Jbeta primers. Data came from immunoSEQ multiplex PCR; TCRdb stores just in-frame clones and leaves some out. Of 83,000 or so clones detected, more than 75% appear once; the ten largest clones hold about 14%. Deletions cut 5 bases from V and 6 bases from J, with 13 bases between. The CDR3 has 14 residues. The germline CDR1 and CDR2 sequences are LNHNV and YYDKDF (reference sequence). J is TRBJ2-2 and V is TRBV15; D might be TRBD1 (5 bases). The specimen sequenced was PBMCs. The TCR was taken from a middle-aged woman in good health and CMV-seropositive. The CDR3 here is CATSESGSAGELFF. The CDR3 coding sequence is TGTGCCACCAGCGAATCAGGGTCGGCCGGGGAGCTGTTTTTT.